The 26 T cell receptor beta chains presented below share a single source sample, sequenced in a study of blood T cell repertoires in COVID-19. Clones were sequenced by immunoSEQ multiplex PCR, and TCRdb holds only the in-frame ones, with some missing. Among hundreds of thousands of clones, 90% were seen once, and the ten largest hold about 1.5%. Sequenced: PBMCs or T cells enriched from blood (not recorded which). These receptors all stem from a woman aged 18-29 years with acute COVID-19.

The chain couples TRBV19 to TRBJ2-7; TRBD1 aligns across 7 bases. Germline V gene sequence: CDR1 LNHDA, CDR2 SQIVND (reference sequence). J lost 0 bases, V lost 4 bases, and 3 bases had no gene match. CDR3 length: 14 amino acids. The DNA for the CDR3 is TGTGCCAGTAGTAAGACAGGGCTCTCCTACGAGCAGTACTTC. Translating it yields CASSKTGLSYEQYF.

The CDR3 nucleotides read TGTGCCAGCAGGCGGGACAGGGTATCTGAAGCTTTCTTT. This translates into CASRRDRVSEAFF. This rearrangement joins TRBV28 to TRBJ1-1, with 9 bases matching TRBD1. The V and J ends lost 6 bases and 6 bases, in that order; junction bases with no gene match: 5. Germline V lookup: CDR1 MDHEN, CDR2 SYDVKM. The CDR3 runs 13 residues. Using reference TRBV28 and TRBJ1-1 for the parts outside the CDR3, the full variable domain is DVKVTQSSRYLVKRTGEKVFLECVQDMDHENMFWYRQDPGLGLRLIYFSYDVKMKEKGDIPEGYSVSREKKERFSLILESASTNQTSMYLCASRRDRVSEAFFGQGTRLTVV.

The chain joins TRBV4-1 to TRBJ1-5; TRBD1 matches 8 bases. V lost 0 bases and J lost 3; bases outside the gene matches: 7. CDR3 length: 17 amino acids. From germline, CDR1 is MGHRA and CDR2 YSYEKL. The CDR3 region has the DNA TGCGCCAGCAGCCAAGAGTCCGACAGGGGCCCCAATCAGCCCCAGCATTTT. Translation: CASSQESDRGPNQPQHF.

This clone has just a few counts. CDR3 protein: CASSDFSPGTGDGEAFF. DNA for the CDR3: TGTGCCAGCAGTGACTTTAGTCCCGGGACAGGGGACGGTGAAGCTTTCTTT. The chain uses TRBV6-1 and TRBJ1-1, with 10 bases fitting TRBD1. Germline CDR1 reads MNHNS; CDR2 reads SASEGT. V was clipped by 3 bases and J by 7 bases; unmatched bases: 14. The CDR3 is 17 residues long.

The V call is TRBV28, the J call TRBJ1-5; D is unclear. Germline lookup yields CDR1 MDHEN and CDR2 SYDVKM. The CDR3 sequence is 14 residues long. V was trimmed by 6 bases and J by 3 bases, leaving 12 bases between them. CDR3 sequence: CASRPYTVNQPQHF. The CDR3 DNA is TGTGCCAGCAGACCTTATACGGTCAATCAGCCCCAGCATTTT.

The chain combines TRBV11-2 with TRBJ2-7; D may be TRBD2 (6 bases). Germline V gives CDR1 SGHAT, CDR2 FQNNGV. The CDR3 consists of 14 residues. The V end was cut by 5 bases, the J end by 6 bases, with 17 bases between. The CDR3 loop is CASSPTLRDSEQYF. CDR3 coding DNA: TGTGCCAGCAGCCCAACCCTCCGGGACTCCGAGCAGTACTTC.

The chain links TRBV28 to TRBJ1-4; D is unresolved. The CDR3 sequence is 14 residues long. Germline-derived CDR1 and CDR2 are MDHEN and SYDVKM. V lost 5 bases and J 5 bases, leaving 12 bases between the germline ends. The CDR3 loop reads CASSPTSRNEKLFF. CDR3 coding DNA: TGTGCCAGCAGTCCTACTTCAAGAAATGAAAAACTGTTTTTT. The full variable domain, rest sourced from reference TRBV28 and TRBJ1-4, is DVKVTQSSRYLVKRTGEKVFLECVQDMDHENMFWYRQDPGLGLRLIYFSYDVKMKEKGDIPEGYSVSREKKERFSLILESASTNQTSMYLCASSPTSRNEKLFFGSGTQLSVL.

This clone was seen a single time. The CDR3 DNA follows: TGTGCCAGCAGTATCGCGGATACAGGGAGAGAGACCCAGTACTTC. This sequence encodes CASSIADTGRETQYF. The rearrangement joins TRBV27 to TRBJ2-5; a weak D match, TRBD1 (6 bases). The germline V and J ends were trimmed by 5 bases and 4 bases, with 17 bases remaining between them. There are 15 residues in the CDR3. The V gene's germline CDR1 is MNHEY and CDR2 SMNVEV (reference sequence).

The CDR3 is CATSRDLAGGLSDTQYF. The DNA of the CDR3 is TGTGCCACCAGCAGAGACCTAGCGGGAGGGCTTTCAGATACGCAGTATTTT. This chain connects TRBV15 to TRBJ2-3, with TRBD2 identical over 12 bases. Trimming at V came to 0 bases and at J to 4 bases, leaving 5 bases not matched to a gene. CDR1 and CDR2 (germline): LNHNV, YYDKDF (reference sequence). The CDR3 runs 17 residues.

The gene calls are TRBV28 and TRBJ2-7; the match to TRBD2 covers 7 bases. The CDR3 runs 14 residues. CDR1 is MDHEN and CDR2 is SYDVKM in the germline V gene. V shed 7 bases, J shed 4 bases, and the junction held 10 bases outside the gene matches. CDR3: CASNLFGGGYEQYF. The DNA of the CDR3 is TGTGCCAGCAATTTGTTCGGCGGGGGATACGAGCAGTACTTC.

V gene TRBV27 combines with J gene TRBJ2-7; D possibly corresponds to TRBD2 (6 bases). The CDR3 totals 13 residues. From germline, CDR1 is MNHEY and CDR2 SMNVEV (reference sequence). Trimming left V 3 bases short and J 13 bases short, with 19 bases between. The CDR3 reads CASSFRDGRKEYF. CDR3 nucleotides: TGTGCCAGCAGTTTTCGCGACGGGAGAAAGGAATACTTC.

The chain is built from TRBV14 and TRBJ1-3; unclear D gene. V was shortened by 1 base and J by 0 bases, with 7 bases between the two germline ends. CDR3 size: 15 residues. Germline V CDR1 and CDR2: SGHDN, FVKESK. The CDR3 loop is CASSQGQFSGNTIYF. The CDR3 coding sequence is TGTGCCAGCAGCCAAGGACAATTCTCTGGAAACACCATATATTTT.

CDR3 loop: CASSEYRTGRYEQYF. CDR3 DNA: TGTGCCAGCAGTGAATATCGGACAGGGCGCTACGAGCAGTACTTC. This sequence joins TRBV25-1 and TRBJ2-7, with 8 nucleotides matching TRBD1. This CDR3 comprises 15 residues. J lost 3 bases, V lost 0 bases, and 4 bases had no gene match. Germline V gene lookup returns CDR1 MGHDK and CDR2 SYGVNS.

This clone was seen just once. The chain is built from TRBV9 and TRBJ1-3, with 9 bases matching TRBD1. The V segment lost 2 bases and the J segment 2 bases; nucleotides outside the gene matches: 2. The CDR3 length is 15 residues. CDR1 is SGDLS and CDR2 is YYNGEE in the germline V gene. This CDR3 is CASSVGQGPGNTIYF. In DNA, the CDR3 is TGTGCCAGCAGCGTGGGACAGGGCCCTGGAAACACCATATATTTT.

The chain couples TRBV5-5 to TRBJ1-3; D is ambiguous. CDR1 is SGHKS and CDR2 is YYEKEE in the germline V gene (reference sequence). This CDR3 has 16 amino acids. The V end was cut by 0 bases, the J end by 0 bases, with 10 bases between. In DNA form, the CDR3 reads TGTGCCAGCAGCTTGGCCGGAGGCAACTCTGGAAACACCATATATTTT. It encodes CASSLAGGNSGNTIYF.

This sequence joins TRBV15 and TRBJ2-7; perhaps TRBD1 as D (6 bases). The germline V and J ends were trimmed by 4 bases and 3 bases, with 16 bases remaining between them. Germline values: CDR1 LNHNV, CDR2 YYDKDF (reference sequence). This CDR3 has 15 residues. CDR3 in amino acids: CATSTQQGLGYEQYF. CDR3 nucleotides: TGTGCCACCAGCACCCAACAGGGATTGGGCTACGAGCAGTACTTC.

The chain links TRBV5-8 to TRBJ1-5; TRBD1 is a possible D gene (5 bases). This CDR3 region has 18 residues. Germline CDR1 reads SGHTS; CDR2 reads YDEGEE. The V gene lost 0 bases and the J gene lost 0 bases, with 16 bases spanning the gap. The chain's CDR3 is CASSLADWGVVSNQPQHF. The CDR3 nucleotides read TGTGCCAGCAGCTTGGCCGATTGGGGGGTCGTTAGCAATCAGCCCCAGCATTTT.

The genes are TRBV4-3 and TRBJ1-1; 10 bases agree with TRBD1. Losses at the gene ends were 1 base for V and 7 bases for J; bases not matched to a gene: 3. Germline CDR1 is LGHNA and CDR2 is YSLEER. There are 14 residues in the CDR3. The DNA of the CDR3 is TGCGCCAGCAGCCAAGGGACAGGGGGTTTTGAAGCTTTCTTT. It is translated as CASSQGTGGFEAFF.

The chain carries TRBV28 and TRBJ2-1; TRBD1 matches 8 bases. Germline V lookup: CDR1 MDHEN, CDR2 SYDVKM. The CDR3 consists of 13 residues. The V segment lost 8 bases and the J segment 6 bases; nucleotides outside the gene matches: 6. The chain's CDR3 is CASRSRGRNEQFF. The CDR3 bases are TGTGCCAGCCGCAGCAGGGGGCGCAATGAGCAGTTCTTC.

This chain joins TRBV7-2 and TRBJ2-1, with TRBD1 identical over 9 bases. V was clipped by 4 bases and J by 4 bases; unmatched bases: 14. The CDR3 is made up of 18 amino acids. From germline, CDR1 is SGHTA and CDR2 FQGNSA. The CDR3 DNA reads TGTGCCAGCAGCTCGAGGAGGTCCGGGACAGGGATATACAATGAGCAGTTCTTC. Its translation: CASSSRRSGTGIYNEQFF. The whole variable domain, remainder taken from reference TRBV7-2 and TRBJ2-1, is GAGVSQSPSNKVTEKGKDVELRCDPISGHTALYWYRQSLGQGLEFLIYFQGNSAPDKSGLPSDRFSAERTGGSVSTLTIQRTQQEDSAVYLCASSSRRSGTGIYNEQFFGPGTRLTVL.

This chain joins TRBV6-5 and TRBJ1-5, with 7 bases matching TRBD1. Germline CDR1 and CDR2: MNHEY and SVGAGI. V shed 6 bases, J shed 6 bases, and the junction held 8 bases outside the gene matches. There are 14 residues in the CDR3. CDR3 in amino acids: CASSPRRGSQPQHF. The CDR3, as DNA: TGTGCCAGCAGCCCCCGCAGGGGGAGTCAGCCCCAGCATTTT.

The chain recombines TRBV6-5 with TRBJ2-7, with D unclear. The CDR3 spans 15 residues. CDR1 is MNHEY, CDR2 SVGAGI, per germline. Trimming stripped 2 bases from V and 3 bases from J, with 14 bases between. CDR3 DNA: TGTGCCAGCAGTTACGACCGACATTGGCACTACGAGCAGTACTTC. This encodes CASSYDRHWHYEQYF.

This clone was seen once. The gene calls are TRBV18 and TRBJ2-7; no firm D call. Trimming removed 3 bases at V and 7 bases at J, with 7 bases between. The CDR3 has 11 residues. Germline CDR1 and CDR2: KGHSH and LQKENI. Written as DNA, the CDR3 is TGTGCCAGCTCACCCGAGTTTGAGCAGTACTTC. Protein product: CASSPEFEQYF.

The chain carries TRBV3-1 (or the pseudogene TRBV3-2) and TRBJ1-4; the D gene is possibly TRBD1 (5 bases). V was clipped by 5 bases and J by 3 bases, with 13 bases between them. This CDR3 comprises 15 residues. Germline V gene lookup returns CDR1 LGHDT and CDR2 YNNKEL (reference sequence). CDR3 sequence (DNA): TGTGCCAGCAGCTACAGCCAGGGCGCTAATGAAAAACTGTTTTTT. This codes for CASSYSQGANEKLFF.

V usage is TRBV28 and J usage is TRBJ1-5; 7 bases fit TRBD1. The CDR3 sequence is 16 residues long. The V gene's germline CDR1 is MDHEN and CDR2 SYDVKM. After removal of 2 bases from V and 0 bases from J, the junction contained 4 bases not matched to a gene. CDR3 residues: CASSLGTVYSNQPQHF. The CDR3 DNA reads TGTGCCAGCAGTTTAGGGACAGTTTATAGCAATCAGCCCCAGCATTTT.

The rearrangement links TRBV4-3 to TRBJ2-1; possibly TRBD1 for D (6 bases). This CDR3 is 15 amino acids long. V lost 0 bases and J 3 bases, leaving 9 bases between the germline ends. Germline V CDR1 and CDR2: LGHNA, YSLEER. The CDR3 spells CASSQEQGFYNEQFF. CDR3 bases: TGCGCCAGCAGCCAAGAACAGGGTTTCTACAATGAGCAGTTCTTC.